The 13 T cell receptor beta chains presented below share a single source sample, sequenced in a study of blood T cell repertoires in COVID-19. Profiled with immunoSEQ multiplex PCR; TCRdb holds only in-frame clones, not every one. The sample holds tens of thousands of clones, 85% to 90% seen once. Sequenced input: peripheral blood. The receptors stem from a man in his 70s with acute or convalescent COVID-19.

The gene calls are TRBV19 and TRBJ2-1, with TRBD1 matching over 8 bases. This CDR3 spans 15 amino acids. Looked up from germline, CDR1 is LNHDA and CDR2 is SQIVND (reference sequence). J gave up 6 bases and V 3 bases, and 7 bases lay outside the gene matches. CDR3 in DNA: TGTGCCAGTAGTATCCCAGGGGGCGCCCCCAATGAGCAGTTCTTC. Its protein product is CASSIPGGAPNEQFF.

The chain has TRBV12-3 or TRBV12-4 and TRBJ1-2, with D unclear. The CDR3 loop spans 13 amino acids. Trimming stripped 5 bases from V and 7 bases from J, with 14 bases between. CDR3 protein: CASSTTGSFGYTF. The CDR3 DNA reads TGTGCCAGCAGTACGACCGGGTCCTTTGGCTACACCTTC.

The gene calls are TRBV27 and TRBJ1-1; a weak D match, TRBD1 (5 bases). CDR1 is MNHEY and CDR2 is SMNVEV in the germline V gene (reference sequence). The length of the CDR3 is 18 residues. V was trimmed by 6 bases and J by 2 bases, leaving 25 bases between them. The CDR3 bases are TGTGCCAGCAGCCCGGGGGGGGGTATGTTCCCGCTCAACACTGAAGCTTTCTTT. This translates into CASSPGGGMFPLNTEAFF.

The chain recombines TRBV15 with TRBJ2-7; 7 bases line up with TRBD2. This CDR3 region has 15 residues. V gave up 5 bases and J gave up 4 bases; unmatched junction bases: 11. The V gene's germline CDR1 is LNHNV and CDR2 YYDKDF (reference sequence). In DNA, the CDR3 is TGTGCCACCAGCTCGGGGTCTAGCGGTAGTTACGAGCAGTACTTC. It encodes CATSSGSSGSYEQYF.

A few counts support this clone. CDR3 region: CAIRPSLAGGAQYF. In DNA form, the CDR3 reads TGTGCCATCAGACCTTCACTAGCGGGTGGGGCCCAGTACTTC. The chain is built from TRBV10-3 and TRBJ2-5; 9 bases fit TRBD2. The germline gives CDR1 ENHRY, CDR2 SYGVKD. V was pared by 6 bases and J by 9 bases, with 11 bases of the junction left unmatched. The CDR3 has 14 amino acids.

The CDR3 DNA reads TGTGCCAGCAGCGTAGAAGACGTACTACCTTCACCCCTCCACTTT. Translation: CASSVEDVLPSPLHF. The V call is TRBV9, the J call TRBJ1-6; D gene ambiguous. Trimming cost V 0 bases and J 9 bases, with 13 bases left between them. CDR3 length: 15 residues. The germline V gene encodes CDR1 SGDLS and CDR2 YYNGEE.

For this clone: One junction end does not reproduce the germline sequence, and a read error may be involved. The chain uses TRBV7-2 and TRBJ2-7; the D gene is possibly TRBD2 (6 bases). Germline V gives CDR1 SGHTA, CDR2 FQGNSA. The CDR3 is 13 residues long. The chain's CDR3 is CASSLAWGVEQYF. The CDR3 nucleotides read TGTGCCAGCAGCCTAGCGTGGGGGGTTGAGCAGTACTTC.

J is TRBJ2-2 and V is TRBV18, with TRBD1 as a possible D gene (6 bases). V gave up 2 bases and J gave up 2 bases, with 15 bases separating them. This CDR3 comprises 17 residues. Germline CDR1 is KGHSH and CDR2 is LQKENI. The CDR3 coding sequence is TGTGCCAGCTCACCAGGAATAGGACAGCTTAACACCGGGGAGCTGTTTTTT. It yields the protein CASSPGIGQLNTGELFF.

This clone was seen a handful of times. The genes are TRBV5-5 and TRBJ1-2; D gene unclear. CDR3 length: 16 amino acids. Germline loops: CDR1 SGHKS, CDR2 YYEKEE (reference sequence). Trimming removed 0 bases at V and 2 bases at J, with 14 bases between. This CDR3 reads CASSLASGEANYGYTF. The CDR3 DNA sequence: TGTGCCAGCAGCTTGGCTAGCGGGGAGGCCAACTATGGCTACACCTTC.

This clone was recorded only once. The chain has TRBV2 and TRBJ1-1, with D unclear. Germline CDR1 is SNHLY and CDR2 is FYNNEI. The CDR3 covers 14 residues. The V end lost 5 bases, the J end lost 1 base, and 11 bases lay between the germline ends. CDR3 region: CASSPRTANTEAFF. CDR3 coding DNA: TGTGCCAGCAGTCCCCGGACTGCGAACACTGAAGCTTTCTTT.

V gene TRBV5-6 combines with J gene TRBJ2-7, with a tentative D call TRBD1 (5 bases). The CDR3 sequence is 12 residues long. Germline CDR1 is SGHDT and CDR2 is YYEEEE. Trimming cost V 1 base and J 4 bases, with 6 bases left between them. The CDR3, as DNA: TGTGCCAGCAGCTTGCCAGGGTACGAGCAGTACTTC. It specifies CASSLPGYEQYF.

The CDR3 loop reads CAISESGGGEQFF. CDR3 sequence (DNA): TGTGCCATCAGTGAGTCGGGCGGGGGTGAGCAGTTCTTC. The J gene is TRBJ2-1, the V gene TRBV10-3, with 7 bases identical to TRBD2. With V trimmed by 0 bases and J by 9 bases, 2 bases remained unmatched. CDR3 length: 13 amino acids. CDR1 is ENHRY, CDR2 SYGVKD, per germline.

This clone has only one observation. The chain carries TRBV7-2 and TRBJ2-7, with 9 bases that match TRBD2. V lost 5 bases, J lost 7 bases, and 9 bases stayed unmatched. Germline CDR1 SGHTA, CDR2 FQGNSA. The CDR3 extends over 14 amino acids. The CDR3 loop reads CASSPASGTWEQYF. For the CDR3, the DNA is TGTGCCAGCAGCCCTGCTAGCGGGACTTGGGAGCAGTACTTC.